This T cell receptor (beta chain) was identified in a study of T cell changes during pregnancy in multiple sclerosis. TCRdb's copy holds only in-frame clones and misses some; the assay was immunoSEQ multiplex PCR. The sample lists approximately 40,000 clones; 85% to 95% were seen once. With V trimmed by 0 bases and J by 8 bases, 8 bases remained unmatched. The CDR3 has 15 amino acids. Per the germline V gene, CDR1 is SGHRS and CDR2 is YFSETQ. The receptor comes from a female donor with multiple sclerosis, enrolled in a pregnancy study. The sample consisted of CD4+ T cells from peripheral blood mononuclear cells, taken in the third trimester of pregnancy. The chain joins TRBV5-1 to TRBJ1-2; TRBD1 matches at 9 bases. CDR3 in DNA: TGCGCCAGCAGCTTGGTCGTGGGACAGGGTCAGGGCTACACCTTC. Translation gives CASSLVVGQGQGYTF.